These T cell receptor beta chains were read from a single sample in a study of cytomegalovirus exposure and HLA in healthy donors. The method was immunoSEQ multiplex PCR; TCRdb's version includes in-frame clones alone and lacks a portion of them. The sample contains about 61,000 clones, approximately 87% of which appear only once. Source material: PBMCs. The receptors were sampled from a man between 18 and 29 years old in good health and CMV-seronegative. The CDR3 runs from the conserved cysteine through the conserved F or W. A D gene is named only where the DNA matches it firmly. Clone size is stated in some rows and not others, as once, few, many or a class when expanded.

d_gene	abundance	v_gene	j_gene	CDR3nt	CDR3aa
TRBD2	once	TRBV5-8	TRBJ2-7	TGTGCCAGTAGCCTTAGACTAGCGGGGGCCTTATACGAGCAGTACTTC	CASSLRLAGALYEQYF
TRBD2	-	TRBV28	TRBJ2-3	TGTGCCAGCAGTTCCCCGCGGGGGGGCGAAGATACGCAGTATTTT	CASSSPRGGEDTQYF
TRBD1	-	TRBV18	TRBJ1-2	TGTGCCAGCTCACTCAATCTCGGACAGGGGGCGTATGGCTACACCTTC	CASSLNLGQGAYGYTF
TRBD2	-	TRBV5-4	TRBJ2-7	TGTGCCAGCAGCTTCACTAGCGGGGGATCCTACGAGCAGTACTTC	CASSFTSGGSYEQYF
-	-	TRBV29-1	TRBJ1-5	TGCAGCGCGAAGGGGGATGGAAGCAATCAGCCCCAGCATTTT	CSAKGDGSNQPQHF
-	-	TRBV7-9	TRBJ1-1	TGTGCCAGCAGCTACCCTACACAGGGTGCTGAAGCTTTCTTT	CASSYPTQGAEAFF
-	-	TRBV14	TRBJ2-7	TGTGCCAGCAGCCCGGTGGGGGCAAACGAGCAGTACTTC	CASSPVGANEQYF
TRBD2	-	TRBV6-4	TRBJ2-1	TGTGCCAGCAGTGGGCGGGGACTAGCGGGGGTCACCTACAATGAGCAGTTCTTC	CASSGRGLAGVTYNEQFF
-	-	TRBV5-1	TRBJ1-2	TGCGCCAGCAGCTTGGGGACTATTGGCGGTGGCTACACCTTC	CASSLGTIGGGYTF
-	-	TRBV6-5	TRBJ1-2	TGTGCCAGCACTCCCTCCTCCTCCAACTATGGCTACACCTTC	CASTPSSSNYGYTF
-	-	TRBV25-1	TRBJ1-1	TGTGCCAGCAGTAAAACAGGACCCTCGCGAACTGAAGCTTTCTTT	CASSKTGPSRTEAFF
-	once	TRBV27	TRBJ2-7	TGTGCCAGCAGTTCCCCGGGAACCTCCTACGAGCAGTACTTC	CASSSPGTSYEQYF
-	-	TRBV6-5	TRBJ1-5	TGTGCCAGCAGTTACCGAGGGATTCAGCCCCAGCATTTT	CASSYRGIQPQHF
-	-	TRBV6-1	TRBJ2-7	TGTGCCAGCAGTACCCCCCGCCAGTACGAGCAGTACTTC	CASSTPRQYEQYF
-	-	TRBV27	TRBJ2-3	TGTGCCAGCAGTGCGGGACTTGGAACAGATACGCAGTATTTT	CASSAGLGTDTQYF
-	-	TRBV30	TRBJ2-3	TGTGCCTGGATGCGACAGCACACAGATACGCAGTATTTT	CAWMRQHTDTQYF
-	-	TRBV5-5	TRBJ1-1	TGTGCCAGCAGTTCCGGGACTCCGGACACTGAAGCTTTCTTT	CASSSGTPDTEAFF
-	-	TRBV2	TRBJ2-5	TGTGCCAGCAGGGCCCAAGAGACCCAGTACTTC	CASRAQETQYF
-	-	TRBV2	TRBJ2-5	TGTGCCAGCAGCCCACTAACCACGACCATCCAAGAGACCCAGTACTTC	CASSPLTTTIQETQYF
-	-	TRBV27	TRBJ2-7	TGTGCCAGCAGTTTACGCCCGGGTCCGCAGTACTTC	CASSLRPGPQYF
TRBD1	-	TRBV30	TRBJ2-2	TGTGCCTGGAGTGAGGGACAGGGTAACACCGGGGAGCTGTTTTTT	CAWSEGQGNTGELFF
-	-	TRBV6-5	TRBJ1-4	TGTGCCAGCAGTTCCAACGGGGGTCTTAATGAAAAACTGTTTTTT	CASSSNGGLNEKLFF
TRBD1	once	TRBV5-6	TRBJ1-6	TGTGCCAGCAGCTTGGGAGGGGGCAATTCACCCCTCCACTTT	CASSLGGGNSPLHF
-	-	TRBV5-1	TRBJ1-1	TGCGCCAGCCGGGGTAACACTGAAGCTTTCTTT	CASRGNTEAFF
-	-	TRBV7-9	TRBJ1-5	TGTGCCAGCAGCGCGACAGGTTATAGCAATCAGCCCCAGCATTTT	CASSATGYSNQPQHF
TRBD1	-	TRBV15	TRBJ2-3	TGTGCCCATTCAGCAGGGGGCAACACAGATACGCAGTATTTT	CAHSAGGNTDTQYF
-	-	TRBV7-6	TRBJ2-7	TGTGCCAGCAGCCACGGAGAGACCTACGAGCAGTACTTC	CASSHGETYEQYF
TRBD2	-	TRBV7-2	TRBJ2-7	TGTGCCAGCAGCTTAGAGCGTCTAGCGGACTACGAGCAGTACTTC	CASSLERLADYEQYF
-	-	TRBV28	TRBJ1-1	TGTGCCAGCAGATCGGTGAACACTGAAGCTTTCTTT	CASRSVNTEAFF
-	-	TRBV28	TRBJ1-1	TGTGCCAGCAGTTTATCCCGACACGAAGGTGGTGACACTGAAGCTTTCTTT	CASSLSRHEGGDTEAFF
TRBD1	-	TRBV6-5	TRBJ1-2	TGTGCCAGCAGTTTGGGCCTTCAGGGGGTCTATGGCTACACCTTC	CASSLGLQGVYGYTF
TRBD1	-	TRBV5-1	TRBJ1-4	TGCGCCAGCAGCCCCGGGACAGGGGGGGAAAAACTGTTTTTT	CASSPGTGGEKLFF
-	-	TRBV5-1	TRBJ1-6	TGCGCCAGCAGCTTGGACCTGAGTTCACCCCTCCACTTT	CASSLDLSSPLHF
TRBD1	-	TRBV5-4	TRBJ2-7	TGTGCCAGCCGGGACAGGGGAAACGAGCAGTACTTC	CASRDRGNEQYF
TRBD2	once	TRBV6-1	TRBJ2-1	TGTGCCAGCACCAGAGATAGCGGGGGCTACAATGAGCAGTTCTTC	CASTRDSGGYNEQFF